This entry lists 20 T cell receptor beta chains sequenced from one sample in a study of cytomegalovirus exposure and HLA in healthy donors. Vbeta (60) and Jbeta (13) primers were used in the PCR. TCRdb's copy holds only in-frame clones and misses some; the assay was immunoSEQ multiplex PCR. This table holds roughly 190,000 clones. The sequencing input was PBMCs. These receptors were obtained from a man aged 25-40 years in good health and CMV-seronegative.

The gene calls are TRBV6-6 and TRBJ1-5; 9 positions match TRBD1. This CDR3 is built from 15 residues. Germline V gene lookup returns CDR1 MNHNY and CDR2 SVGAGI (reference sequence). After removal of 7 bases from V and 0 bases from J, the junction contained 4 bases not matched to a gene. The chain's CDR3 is CASNIQGASNQPQHF. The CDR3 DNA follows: TGTGCCAGCAACATACAGGGGGCTAGCAATCAGCCCCAGCATTTT.

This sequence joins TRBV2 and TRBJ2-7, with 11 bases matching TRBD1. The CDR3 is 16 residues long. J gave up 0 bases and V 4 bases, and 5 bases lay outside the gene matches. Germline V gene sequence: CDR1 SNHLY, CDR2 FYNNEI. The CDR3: CASSGPGQGDSYEQYF. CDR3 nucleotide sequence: TGTGCCAGCAGTGGTCCGGGACAGGGGGACTCCTACGAGCAGTACTTC.

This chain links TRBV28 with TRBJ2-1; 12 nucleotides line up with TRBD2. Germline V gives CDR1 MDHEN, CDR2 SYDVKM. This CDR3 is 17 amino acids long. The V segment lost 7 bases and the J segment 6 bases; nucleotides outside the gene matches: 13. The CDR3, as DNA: TGTGCCAGCAACCCACAATGGTCTAGCGGGAGGGTCAATGAGCAGTTCTTC. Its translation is CASNPQWSSGRVNEQFF.

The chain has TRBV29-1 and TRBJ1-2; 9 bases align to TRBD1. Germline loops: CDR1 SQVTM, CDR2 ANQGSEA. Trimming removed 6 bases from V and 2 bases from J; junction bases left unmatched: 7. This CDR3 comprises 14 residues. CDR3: CSVASGTGNYGYTF. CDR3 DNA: TGCAGCGTCGCCTCCGGGACAGGGAACTATGGCTACACCTTC.

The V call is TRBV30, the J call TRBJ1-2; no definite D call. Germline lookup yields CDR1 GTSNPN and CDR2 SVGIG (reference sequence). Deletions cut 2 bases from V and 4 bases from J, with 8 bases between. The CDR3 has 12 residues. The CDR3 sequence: CAWSIDSYGYTF. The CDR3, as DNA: TGTGCCTGGAGTATCGACTCCTATGGCTACACCTTC.

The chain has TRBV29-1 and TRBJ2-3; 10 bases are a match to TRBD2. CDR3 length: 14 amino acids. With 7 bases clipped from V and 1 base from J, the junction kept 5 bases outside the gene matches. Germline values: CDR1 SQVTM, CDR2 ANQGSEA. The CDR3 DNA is TGCAGCGCCGATGGACTAGCGGGCACAGATACGCAGTATTTT. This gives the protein CSADGLAGTDTQYF.

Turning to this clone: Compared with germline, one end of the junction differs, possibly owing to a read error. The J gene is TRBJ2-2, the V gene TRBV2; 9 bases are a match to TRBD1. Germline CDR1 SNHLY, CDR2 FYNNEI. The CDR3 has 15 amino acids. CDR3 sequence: CASVAGTGNPGELFF. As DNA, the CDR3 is TGTGCCAGCGTTGCCGGGACAGGGAACCCCGGGGAGCTGTTTTTT.

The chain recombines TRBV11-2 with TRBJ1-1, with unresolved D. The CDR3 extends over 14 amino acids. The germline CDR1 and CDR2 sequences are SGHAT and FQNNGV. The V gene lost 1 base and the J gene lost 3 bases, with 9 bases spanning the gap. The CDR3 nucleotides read TGTGCCAGCAGCTTAGTTTTTCCCGACACTGAAGCTTTCTTT. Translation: CASSLVFPDTEAFF. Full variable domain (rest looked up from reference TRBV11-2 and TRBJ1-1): EAGVAQSPRYKIIEKRQSVAFWCNPISGHATLYWYQQILGQGPKLLIQFQNNGVVDDSQLPKDRFSAERLKGVDSTLKIQPAKLEDSAVYLCASSLVFPDTEAFFGQGTRLTVV.

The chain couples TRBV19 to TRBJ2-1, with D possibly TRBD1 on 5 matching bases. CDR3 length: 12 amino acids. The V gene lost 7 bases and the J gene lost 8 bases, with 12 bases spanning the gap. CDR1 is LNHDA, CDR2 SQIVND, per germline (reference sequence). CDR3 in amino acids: CASKAFRDEQFF. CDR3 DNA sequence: TGTGCCAGTAAGGCCTTCAGGGATGAGCAGTTCTTC.

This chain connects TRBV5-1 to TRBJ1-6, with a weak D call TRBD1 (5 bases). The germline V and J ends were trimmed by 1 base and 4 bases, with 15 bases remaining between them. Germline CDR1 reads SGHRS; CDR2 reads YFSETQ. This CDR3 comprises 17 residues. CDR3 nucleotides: TGCGCCAGCAGCTTGAATTGGGGGGGTGGTTATAATTCACCCCTCCACTTT. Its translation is CASSLNWGGGYNSPLHF.

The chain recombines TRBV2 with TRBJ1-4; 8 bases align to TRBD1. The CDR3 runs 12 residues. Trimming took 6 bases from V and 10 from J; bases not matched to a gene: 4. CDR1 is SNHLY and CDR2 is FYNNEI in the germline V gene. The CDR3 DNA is TGTGCCAGCAGCCCCGACAGGGGAAAACTGTTTTTT. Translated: CASSPDRGKLFF.

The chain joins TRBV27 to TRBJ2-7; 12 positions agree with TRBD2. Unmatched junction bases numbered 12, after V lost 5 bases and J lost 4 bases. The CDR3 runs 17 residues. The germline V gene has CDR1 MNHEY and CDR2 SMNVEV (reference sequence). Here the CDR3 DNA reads TGTGCCAGCAGTACCTTCCTCAGACTAGCGGGAGCATACGAGCAGTACTTC. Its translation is CASSTFLRLAGAYEQYF.

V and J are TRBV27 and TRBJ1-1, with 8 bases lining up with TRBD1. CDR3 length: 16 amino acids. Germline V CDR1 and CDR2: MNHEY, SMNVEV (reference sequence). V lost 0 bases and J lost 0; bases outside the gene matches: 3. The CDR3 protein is CASSLSDRALNTEAFF. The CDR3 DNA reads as TGTGCCAGCAGTTTATCGGACAGGGCCCTGAACACTGAAGCTTTCTTT.

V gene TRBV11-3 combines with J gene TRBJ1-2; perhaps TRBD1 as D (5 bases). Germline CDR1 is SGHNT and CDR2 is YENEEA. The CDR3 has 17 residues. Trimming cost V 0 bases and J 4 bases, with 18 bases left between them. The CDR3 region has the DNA TGTGCCAGCAGCTTAGAACGAGGGAGGACACCCCTCTATGGCTACACCTTC. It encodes CASSLERGRTPLYGYTF.

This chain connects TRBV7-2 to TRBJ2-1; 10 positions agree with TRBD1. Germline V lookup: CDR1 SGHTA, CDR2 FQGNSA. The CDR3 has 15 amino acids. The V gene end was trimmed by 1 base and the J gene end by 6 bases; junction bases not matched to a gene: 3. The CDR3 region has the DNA TGTGCCAGCAGCTTAGGACAGGGGGCTCGCAATGAGCAGTTCTTC. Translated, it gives CASSLGQGARNEQFF.

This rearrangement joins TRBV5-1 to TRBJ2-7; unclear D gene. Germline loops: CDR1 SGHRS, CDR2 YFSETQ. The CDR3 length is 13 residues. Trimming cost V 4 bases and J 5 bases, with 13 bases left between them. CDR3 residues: CASSLYIADEQYF. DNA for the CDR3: TGCGCCAGCAGCCTATATATAGCAGACGAGCAGTACTTC.

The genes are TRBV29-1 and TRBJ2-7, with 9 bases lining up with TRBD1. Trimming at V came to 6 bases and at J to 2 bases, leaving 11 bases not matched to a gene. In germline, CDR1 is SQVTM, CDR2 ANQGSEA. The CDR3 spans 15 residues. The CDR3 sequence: CSVPGQGGSTYEQYF. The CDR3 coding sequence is TGCAGCGTCCCGGGACAGGGTGGGAGCACCTACGAGCAGTACTTC.

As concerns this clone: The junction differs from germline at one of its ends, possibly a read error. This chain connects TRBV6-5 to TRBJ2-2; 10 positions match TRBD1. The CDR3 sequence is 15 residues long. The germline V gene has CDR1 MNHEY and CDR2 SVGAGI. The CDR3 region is CASTYGTGATGELFF. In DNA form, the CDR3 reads TGTGCCAGCACTTACGGGACAGGGGCCACCGGGGAGCTGTTTTTT.

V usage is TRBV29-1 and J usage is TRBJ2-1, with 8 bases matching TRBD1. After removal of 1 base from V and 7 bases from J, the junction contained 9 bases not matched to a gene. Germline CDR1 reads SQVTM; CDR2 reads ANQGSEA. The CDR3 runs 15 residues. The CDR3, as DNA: TGCAGCGTTGAAGGAGACAGGGGATACTGGAATGAGCAGTTCTTC. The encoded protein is CSVEGDRGYWNEQFF.

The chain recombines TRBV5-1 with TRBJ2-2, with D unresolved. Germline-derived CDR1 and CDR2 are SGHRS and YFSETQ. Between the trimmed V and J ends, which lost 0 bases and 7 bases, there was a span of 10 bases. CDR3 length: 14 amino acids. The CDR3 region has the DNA TGCGCCAGCAGCTTGGAGCCCGTCGGCGGGGAGCTGTTTTTT. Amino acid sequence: CASSLEPVGGELFF. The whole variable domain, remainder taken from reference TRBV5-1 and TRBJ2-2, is KAGVTQTPRYLIKTRGQQVTLSCSPISGHRSVSWYQQTPGQGLQFLFEYFSETQRNKGNFPGRFSGRQFSNSRSEMNVSTLELGDSALYLCASSLEPVGGELFFGEGSRLTVL.